The present T cell receptor beta chain was sequenced within a study of blood T cell repertoires in COVID-19. About the study: The analysed material was cDNA or gDNA that came from T cells, B-cell-depleted T cells, or PBMCs.

The method was immunoSEQ multiplex PCR; TCRdb's version includes in-frame clones alone and lacks a portion of them. This sample yields under 150,000 clones, of which around 82% are seen a single time; about 6% belongs to the top ten. V gave up 7 bases and J gave up 9 bases, with 24 bases separating them. The CDR3 totals 14 residues. CDR1 and CDR2 (germline): SQVTM, ANQGSEA. The sequenced material came from peripheral blood. This TCR derives from a man at least 80 years old with active or convalescent COVID-19. This sequence joins TRBV29-1 and TRBJ1-2, with a possible D match to TRBD1 (6 bases). The CDR3 sequence: CSGVSYRDKISYTF. CDR3 coding DNA: TGCAGCGGAGTTTCGTACCGGGACAAGATTAGCTACACCTTC.